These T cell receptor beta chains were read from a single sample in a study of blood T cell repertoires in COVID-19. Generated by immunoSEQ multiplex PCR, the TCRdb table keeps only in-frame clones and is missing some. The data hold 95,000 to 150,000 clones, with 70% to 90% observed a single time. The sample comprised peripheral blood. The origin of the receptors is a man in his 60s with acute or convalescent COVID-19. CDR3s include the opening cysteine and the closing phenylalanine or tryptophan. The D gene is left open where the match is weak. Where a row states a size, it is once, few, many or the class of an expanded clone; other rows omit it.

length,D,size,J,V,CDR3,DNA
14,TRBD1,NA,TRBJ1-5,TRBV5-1,CASSLGQGYQPQHF,TGCGCCAGCAGCTTGGGACAGGGGTATCAGCCCCAGCATTTT
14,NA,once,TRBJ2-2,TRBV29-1,CSVEGPGGTGELFF,TGCAGCGTTGAGGGGCCTGGTGGGACCGGGGAGCTGTTTTTT
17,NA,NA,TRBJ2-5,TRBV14,CASSQGPLWEPEETQYF,TGTGCCAGCAGCCAGGGTCCCCTCTGGGAGCCCGAAGAGACCCAGTACTTC
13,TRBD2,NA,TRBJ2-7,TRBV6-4,CASSELAGGEQYF,TGTGCCAGCAGTGAACTAGCGGGAGGCGAGCAGTACTTC
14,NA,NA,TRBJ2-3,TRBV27,CASSTLANTDTQYF,TGTGCCAGCAGTACCTTAGCGAACACAGATACGCAGTATTTT
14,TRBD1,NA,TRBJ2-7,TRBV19,CASSETGGTREQYF,TGTGCCAGTAGTGAGACAGGGGGCACGAGGGAGCAGTACTTC
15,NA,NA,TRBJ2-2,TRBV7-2,CASSLARVDTGELFF,TGTGCCAGCAGCTTAGCCAGGGTGGACACCGGGGAGCTGTTTTTT
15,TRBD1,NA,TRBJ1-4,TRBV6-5,CASSPDRVPNEKLFF,TGTGCCAGCAGTCCGGACAGGGTACCTAATGAAAAACTGTTTTTT
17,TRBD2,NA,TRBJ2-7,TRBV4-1,CASSQPGLAGGSYEQYF,TGCGCCAGCAGCCAGCCGGGACTAGCGGGAGGAAGCTACGAGCAGTACTTC
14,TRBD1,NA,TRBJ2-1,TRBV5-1,CASRALTGDNEQFF,TGCGCCAGCAGGGCCCTAACAGGGGACAATGAGCAGTTCTTC
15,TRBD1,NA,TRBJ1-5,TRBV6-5,CASSTGTGANQPQHF,TGTGCCAGCAGTACCGGGACAGGGGCTAATCAGCCCCAGCATTTT
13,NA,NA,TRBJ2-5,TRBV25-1,CASSEGGRETQYF,TGTGCCAGCAGTGAAGGAGGGAGGGAGACCCAGTACTTC
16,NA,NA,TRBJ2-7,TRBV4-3,CASSQDWTSLRFEQYF,TGCGCCAGCAGCCAAGATTGGACAAGCTTACGATTCGAGCAGTACTTC
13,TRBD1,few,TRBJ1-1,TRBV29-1,CSASGTVNTEAFF,TGCAGCGCCTCCGGGACAGTGAACACTGAAGCTTTCTTT
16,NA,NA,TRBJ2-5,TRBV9,CASSVGPDSFQETQYF,TGTGCCAGCAGCGTAGGCCCCGACAGCTTCCAAGAGACCCAGTACTTC
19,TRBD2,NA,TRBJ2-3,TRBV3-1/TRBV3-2,CASSQDMGTSWGITDTQYF,TGTGCCAGCAGCCAAGATATGGGGACTAGCTGGGGGATCACAGATACGCAGTATTTT
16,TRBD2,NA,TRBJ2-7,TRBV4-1,CASSQRASGPSYEQYF,TGCGCCAGCAGCCAGCGAGCTAGCGGACCTTCTTACGAGCAGTACTTC
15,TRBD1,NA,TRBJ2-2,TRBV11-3,CASSARTGITGELFF,TGTGCCAGCAGCGCCCGGACAGGGATCACCGGGGAGCTGTTTTTT
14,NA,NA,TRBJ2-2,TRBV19,CASRVGTLTGELFF,TGTGCCAGTAGAGTCGGGACTCTCACCGGGGAGCTGTTTTTT
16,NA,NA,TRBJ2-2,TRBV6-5,CASSYSSRGDTGELFF,TGTGCCAGCAGTTACTCCAGCAGGGGAGACACCGGGGAGCTGTTTTTT
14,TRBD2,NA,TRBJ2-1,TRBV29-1,CSVARIAGGYEQFF,TGCAGCGTTGCTCGCATAGCGGGAGGATATGAGCAGTTCTTC
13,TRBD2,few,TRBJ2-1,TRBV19,CASSISGFNEQFF,TGTGCCAGTAGTATTAGCGGGTTCAATGAGCAGTTCTTC
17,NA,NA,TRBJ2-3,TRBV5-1,CASSKPPSGTGTDTQYF,TGCGCCAGCTCCAAGCCTCCCTCAGGGACTGGCACAGATACGCAGTATTTT
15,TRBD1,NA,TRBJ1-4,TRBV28,CASSLVGQGNEKLFF,TGTGCCAGCAGTCTCGTCGGACAGGGGAACGAAAAACTGTTTTTT
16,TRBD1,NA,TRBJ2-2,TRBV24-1,CATSEQQGWKTGELFF,TGTGCCACCAGTGAACAACAGGGGTGGAAGACCGGGGAGCTGTTTTTT
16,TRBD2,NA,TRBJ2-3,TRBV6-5,CASSYSSGRVGDTQYF,TGTGCCAGCAGTTACTCGAGCGGGAGGGTAGGGGATACGCAGTATTTT
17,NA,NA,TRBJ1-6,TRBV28,CASSFGSLGPYNSPLHF,TGTGCCAGCAGTTTTGGGAGTCTAGGGCCCTATAATTCACCCCTCCACTTT
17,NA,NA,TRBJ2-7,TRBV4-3,CASSQETTLGWSYEQYF,TGCGCCAGCAGCCAGGAAACTACTCTTGGATGGTCCTACGAGCAGTACTTC
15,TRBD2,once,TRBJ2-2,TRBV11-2,CASSRLAGATGELFF,TGTGCCAGCAGCAGACTAGCGGGCGCCACCGGGGAGCTGTTTTTT
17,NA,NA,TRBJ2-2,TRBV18,CASSPPRGQSNTGELFF,TGTGCCAGCTCACCACCGAGAGGACAATCGAACACCGGGGAGCTGTTTTTT
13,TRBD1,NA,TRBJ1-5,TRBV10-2,CATRDRPHQPQHF,TGCGCCACTCGGGACAGGCCTCATCAGCCCCAGCATTTT
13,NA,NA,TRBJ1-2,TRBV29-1,CSVEWVDTYGYTF,TGCAGCGTTGAATGGGTGGACACCTATGGCTACACCTTC
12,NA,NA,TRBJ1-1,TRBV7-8,CASSPSPTEAFF,TGTGCCAGCAGCCCCTCCCCCACTGAAGCTTTCTTT
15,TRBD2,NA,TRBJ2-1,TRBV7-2,CASSSRGARDNEQFF,TGTGCCAGCAGCTCGCGGGGGGCGCGGGACAATGAGCAGTTCTTC
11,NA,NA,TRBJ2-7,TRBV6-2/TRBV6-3,CASSFLYEQYF,TGTGCCAGCAGTTTTCTCTACGAGCAGTACTTC
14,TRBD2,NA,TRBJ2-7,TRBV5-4,CASSLASMGGEQYF,TGTGCCAGCAGCTTGGCCTCCATGGGAGGGGAGCAGTACTTC
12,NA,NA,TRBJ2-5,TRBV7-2,CASTVKGETQYF,TGTGCCAGCACCGTAAAGGGGGAGACCCAGTACTTC
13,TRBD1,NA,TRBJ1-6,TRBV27,CASRDRVNSPLHF,TGTGCCAGCCGGGACAGGGTAAATTCACCCCTCCACTTT
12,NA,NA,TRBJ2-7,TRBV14,CASSPGLYEQYF,TGTGCCAGCAGCCCGGGACTTTACGAGCAGTACTTC
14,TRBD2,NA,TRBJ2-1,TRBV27,CASSLAGGLTEQFF,TGTGCCAGCAGTTTAGCGGGAGGTTTAACTGAGCAGTTCTTC
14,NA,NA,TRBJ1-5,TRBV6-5,CASSYDGRGQPQHF,TGTGCCAGCAGTTACGATGGGAGAGGTCAGCCCCAGCATTTT
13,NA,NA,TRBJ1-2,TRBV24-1,CATSDPSGYGYTF,TGTGCCACCAGTGATCCTTCGGGGTATGGCTACACCTTC
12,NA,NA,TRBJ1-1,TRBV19,CASRGQLDQAFF,TGTGCCAGTAGAGGACAGCTCGACCAAGCTTTCTTT
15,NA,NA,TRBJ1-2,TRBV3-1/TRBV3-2,CASSQERTGSYGYTF,TGTGCCAGCAGCCAAGAAAGGACGGGGTCCTATGGCTACACCTTC